The TCR beta chain under discussion was sequenced for a study of OX40 agonist ivuxolimab in advanced cancers. V gave up 4 bases and J gave up 10 bases; unmatched junction bases: 10. The CDR3 consists of 15 residues. Looked up from germline, CDR1 is SGHDT and CDR2 is YYEEEE. TCRdb keeps only in-frame clones here, not all; method: immunoSEQ multiplex PCR. Of 60,000 or so clones listed, about four fifths are singletons. The origin of this receptor is an adult with an advanced solid tumor such as melanoma, head and neck, liver or kidney cancer. The sample consisted of CD4+ or CD8+ T cells sorted from blood, taken in a trial of the OX40 agonist ivuxolimab. The genes are TRBV5-6 and TRBJ1-6; 8 bases are shared with TRBD1. The CDR3 region is CASSAGQGGISPLHF. The CDR3 DNA reads as TGTGCCAGCAGCGCAGGACAGGGAGGCATATCACCCCTCCACTTT. The full variable domain, rest sourced from reference TRBV5-6 and TRBJ1-6, is DAGVTQSPTHLIKTRGQQVTLRCSPKSGHDTVSWYQQALGQGPQFIFQYYEEEERQRGNFPDRFSGHQFPNYSSELNVNALLLGDSALYLCASSAGQGGISPLHFGNGTRLTVT.